This T cell receptor beta chain is from a study of T cells after yellow fever vaccination (dated by TCRdb to between 2018 and 2021). For the study in its entirety: Libraries from fractions with low cell numbers were prepared with the SMART-Seq v4 Ultra Low Input RNA kit. To follow T-cell clones before and after both primary and booster YFV17D yellow fever vaccination, bulk TCR alpha and beta repertoires underwent longitudinal sequencing. Two healthy male donors, one aged 18 to 30 and one aged 30 to 40 years, made up the cohort. Blood samples were taken at several timepoints before and after primary and secondary immunization, and bulk PBMC replicates and cell subsets were isolated.

According to the study, the label for this sample's treatment or condition signals: live attenuated yellow fever vaccine strain. At each blood-draw timepoint, two biological replicates of bulk PBMCs were collected. A standard Ficoll-Paque protocol was used to isolate PBMCs from peripheral blood. TriZol was used to extract RNA from bulk PBMCs, CD4 and CD8 fractions, and dextramer-positive and dextramer-negative fractions. Instrument on record: Illumina NovaSeq 6000. Synthesis of TCR cDNA relied on 5'RACE template switching, a step that introduced a universal primer site along with unique molecular identifiers. Priming for cDNA synthesis came from both the TCR alpha and TCR beta constant segments. Library amplification used two PCR steps, and the second PCR step added sample barcodes and sequencing adapters. Sequencing of libraries was done on Illumina HiSeq 2500 (2x100 bp) or NovaSeq (2x150 bp). Concerning the study's data processing: Reads were demultiplexed and collapsed into UMI consensus sequences with MIGEC, and V(D)J alignment was performed with MiXCR. Vaccine-responding clonotypes were identified with edgeR using replicate PBMC samples, with FDR below 0.01 and a log2 fold change above 5 up to day 15 being required. CD4 or CD8 identity was assigned to each bulk clonotype according to whether the clonotype was present at higher abundance in the sequenced CD4 repertoire or the sequenced CD8 repertoire. TCRdb applied fastp at Q25 and MiXCR to the public reads, then kept only in-frame beta chains. Entries are consolidated by CDR3 protein sequence, retaining the most common genes and DNA. The V and J calls come from TCRdb's annotation, not from the publication. The sample records about 320,000 distinct CDR3 sequences, around 4.4% of which are singletons. Jointly, the top ten make up roughly 19% of the sample.

This clonotype was recorded at least ten times. There is no known antigen for this receptor. No clone much larger than this one lies a single base away; base qualities are absent. Summary of the overall study and its limitations: After the booster, most clones that had expanded after primary vaccination were detected again (approximately 95% of CD4 and 88% of CD8), suggesting broad maintenance of memory. Because the study included only two donors, the extent to which the findings can be generalized is limited. A small fraction of clonotypes showed up in both the CD4 and CD8 compartments, probably as a result of convergent recombination. Because abundant contaminating clonotypes from the bulk population could be contained in FACS-sorted repertoires, computational filtering was required. Compared with the primary T-cell response, the secondary T-cell response was weaker but faster, peaking on day 5 rather than day 15.

Sequences SEHNR (CDR1) and FQNEAQ (CDR2) are obtained from the germline V gene (reference sequence). V is pared back by 5 bases and J by 9 bases, with 10 bases lying between the germline termini. The CDR3 covers 12 residues, taking in both the cysteine and the phenylalanine. CDR3 DNA is the only sequence kept; it has 36 bases, read in frame from the first base. The chain employs TRBV7-9 and TRBJ2-2; a weak D assignment points to TRBD2 (5 bases agree). This TCR came from a man between 18 and 35 years old who received the YFV17D yellow fever vaccine. The sample was PBMCs, taken 15 days after the yellow fever booster vaccination. The DNA is as follows: TGTGCCAGCAGCCCTAGGACTCGGGAGCTGTTTTTT. Translated, this gives CASSPRTRELFF.